A single sample is the source of the 27 T cell receptor beta chains below, sequenced in a study of blood T cell repertoires in COVID-19. This table comes from immunoSEQ multiplex PCR, and its TCRdb copy is limited to in-frame clones, with some not included. The data hold 99,000 or so clones, with around 88% observed a single time. Sequencing was carried out using peripheral blood. The receptors derive from a man aged 45-65 years with COVID-19, enrolled during active disease.

The chain uses TRBV4-2 and TRBJ2-5; D is possibly TRBD2 (7 bases). The V gene's germline CDR1 is LGHNA and CDR2 YNFKEQ. Between the trimmed V and J ends, which lost 1 base and 5 bases, there was a span of 11 bases. The length of the CDR3 is 14 residues. The DNA of the CDR3 is TGTGCCAGCAGCCAAGGGGGGGGCCAGGAGACCCAGTACTTC. Its protein product is CASSQGGGQETQYF.

This chain links TRBV5-1 with TRBJ1-1; a possible D gene is TRBD1 (5 bases). There are 15 residues in the CDR3. Germline V gives CDR1 SGHRS, CDR2 YFSETQ. Trimming cost V 0 bases and J 3 bases, with 12 bases left between them. The CDR3 reads CASSLGQLGDTEAFF. In DNA, the CDR3 is TGCGCCAGCAGCTTGGGACAGTTAGGGGACACTGAAGCTTTCTTT.

V usage is TRBV28 and J usage is TRBJ2-7; D is unresolved. Germline values: CDR1 MDHEN, CDR2 SYDVKM. The CDR3 extends over 10 amino acids. The V and J ends lost 3 bases and 8 bases respectively, with 5 bases between them. For the CDR3, the DNA is TGTGCCAGCAGTTTTGAGAAGCAGTACTTC. The encoded protein is CASSFEKQYF. Full variable domain (outside the CDR3, taken from reference TRBV28 and TRBJ2-7): DVKVTQSSRYLVKRTGEKVFLECVQDMDHENMFWYRQDPGLGLRLIYFSYDVKMKEKGDIPEGYSVSREKKERFSLILESASTNQTSMYLCASSFEKQYFGPGTRLTVT.

This clone has just a few counts. This sequence joins TRBV5-4 and TRBJ2-7; TRBD2 matches at 8 bases. The CDR3 sequence is 15 residues long. From germline, CDR1 is SGHNT and CDR2 YYREEE (reference sequence). V shed 3 bases and J 4 bases; nucleotides not matched to a gene: 9. Here the CDR3 DNA reads TGTGCCAGCAGCTCTAACCGGGGGGGGGTTTACGAGCAGTACTTC. Translating it yields CASSSNRGGVYEQYF.

This chain links TRBV18 with TRBJ2-7; 8 positions agree with TRBD2. Germline V gives CDR1 KGHSH, CDR2 LQKENI. V lost 4 bases, J lost 6 bases, and 8 bases stayed unmatched. The CDR3 consists of 14 residues. CDR3 in DNA: TGTGCCAGCTCACGCTCGGGGGGGCCGGGCGAGCAGTACTTC. Its translation is CASSRSGGPGEQYF.

The chain recombines TRBV29-1 with TRBJ1-2; weak D call: TRBD1 (6 bases). Trimming removed 3 bases at V and 4 bases at J, with 15 bases between. Looked up from germline, CDR1 is SQVTM and CDR2 is ANQGSEA. The length of the CDR3 is 14 residues. The CDR3 bases are TGCAGCGTTGAGGGGCAGGGGAAAGTCTATGGCTACACCTTC. Protein sequence: CSVEGQGKVYGYTF.

This chain uses TRBV5-1 with TRBJ2-2, with TRBD1 matching 8 bases. The CDR3 length is 16 residues. Germline CDR1 and CDR2: SGHRS and YFSETQ. V dropped 4 bases and J dropped 6; count of bases not matched to a gene: 11. Written as DNA, the CDR3 is TGCGCCAGCAGCCCCTTAGGGGGACAGGCAGCCGGGGAGCTGTTTTTT. Its translation is CASSPLGGQAAGELFF.

The CDR3 is CASKGTGSTGELFF. CDR3 sequence (DNA): TGTGCCAGTAAGGGGACAGGGTCCACCGGGGAGCTGTTTTTT. This chain uses TRBV19 with TRBJ2-2, with TRBD1 matching 9 bases. The CDR3 is 14 residues long. CDR1 is LNHDA and CDR2 is SQIVND in the germline V gene (reference sequence). V was clipped by 7 bases and J by 4 bases; unmatched bases: 4.

The rearrangement uses TRBV9 and TRBJ2-3, with 14 bases fitting TRBD2. Germline lookup yields CDR1 SGDLS and CDR2 YYNGEE. With V trimmed by 7 bases and J by 2 bases, 9 bases remained unmatched. The CDR3 is 17 amino acids. The CDR3 DNA sequence: TGTGCCAGCCTACCCCTGACTAGCGGGGGGGCCACAGATACGCAGTATTTT. Its translation is CASLPLTSGGATDTQYF.

This clone was counted a single time. The chain employs TRBV11-3 and TRBJ2-1; 12 positions match TRBD2. There are 19 residues in the CDR3. The germline V gene has CDR1 SGHNT and CDR2 YENEEA. The junction had 7 bases not matched to a gene; V was cut back by 1 base and J by 0 bases. CDR3 in amino acids: CASSLVPSGGASSYNEQFF. In nucleotides, the CDR3 is TGTGCCAGCAGCTTAGTCCCTAGCGGGGGGGCTAGCTCCTACAATGAGCAGTTCTTC.

The chain is built from TRBV5-1 and TRBJ2-7; 7 positions match TRBD1. The CDR3 consists of 13 residues. Losses at the gene ends were 4 bases for V and 4 bases for J; bases not matched to a gene: 5. From germline, CDR1 is SGHRS and CDR2 YFSETQ. This chain's CDR3 is CASSPGQLYEQYF. The CDR3 coding sequence is TGCGCCAGCAGCCCGGGACAGCTGTACGAGCAGTACTTC.

The J gene is TRBJ1-5, the V gene TRBV5-5, with TRBD1 identical over 10 bases. The CDR3 has 16 amino acids. Germline V CDR1 and CDR2: SGHKS, YYEKEE (reference sequence). J gave up 0 bases and V 5 bases, and 5 bases lay outside the gene matches. The CDR3 loop reads CASRTGGISSNQPQHF. For the CDR3, the DNA is TGTGCCAGCAGGACAGGGGGCATCAGTAGCAATCAGCCCCAGCATTTT.

The chain combines TRBV27 with TRBJ1-6; possibly TRBD1 for D (6 bases). Germline CDR1 is MNHEY and CDR2 is SMNVEV (reference sequence). The CDR3 is 19 amino acids. V was clipped by 5 bases and J by 6 bases, with 26 bases between them. The CDR3 bases are TGTGCCAGCAGTCAACGATCACCTCAGGGGTCAGGAGGTAATTCACCCCTCCACTTT. Protein product: CASSQRSPQGSGGNSPLHF.

The V gene is TRBV6-5, the J gene TRBJ1-1, with 11 bases that match TRBD1. Germline CDR1 reads MNHEY; CDR2 reads SVGAGI. After removal of 6 bases from V and 4 bases from J, the junction contained 7 bases not matched to a gene. CDR3 length: 15 amino acids. This chain's CDR3 is CASRLRTGGPTEAFF. CDR3 in DNA: TGTGCCAGCAGACTCCGGACAGGGGGCCCCACTGAAGCTTTCTTT.

The rearrangement joins TRBV5-1 to TRBJ2-2, with TRBD2 matching over 12 bases. J was trimmed by 2 bases and V by 4 bases; bases with no gene match: 3. The length of the CDR3 is 16 residues. Germline V gene sequence: CDR1 SGHRS, CDR2 YFSETQ. The CDR3 bases are TGCGCCAGCAGCACGGGACTAGCGGGTAACACCGGGGAGCTGTTTTTT. This codes for CASSTGLAGNTGELFF.

This clone appeared once. The chain carries TRBV11-2 and TRBJ1-1; a weak D match, TRBD1 (5 bases). Germline CDR1 is SGHAT and CDR2 is FQNNGV. CDR3 size: 15 residues. The V and J ends lost 4 bases and 0 bases respectively, with 12 bases between them. The CDR3 sequence is CASSSHQGLNTEAFF. As DNA, the CDR3 is TGTGCCAGCAGCTCCCACCAGGGTTTGAACACTGAAGCTTTCTTT.

The genes are TRBV3-1 (or the pseudogene TRBV3-2) and TRBJ1-6, with TRBD1 matching 8 bases. The CDR3 is 14 residues long. J lost 14 bases, V lost 5 bases, and 11 bases had no gene match. Germline CDR1 LGHDT, CDR2 YNNKEL (reference sequence). CDR3 nucleotide sequence: TGTGCCAGCAGCAGTGGACAGGGCGCCACGTCCCTCCACTTT. Translated, it gives CASSSGQGATSLHF.

The chain uses TRBV5-4 and TRBJ2-7; 7 nucleotides align to TRBD1. CDR1 is SGHNT and CDR2 is YYREEE in the germline V gene (reference sequence). This CDR3 has 14 residues. With 0 bases clipped from V and 6 bases from J, the junction kept 6 bases outside the gene matches. The CDR3 coding sequence is TGTGCCAGCAGCTTGGGACAGGGTACGTCCGAGCAGTACTTC. Its translation: CASSLGQGTSEQYF.

This clone was picked up one time. The chain links TRBV7-3 to TRBJ2-2; 9 bases map to TRBD1. The V and J ends lost 1 base and 4 bases, in that order; junction bases with no gene match: 19. This CDR3 has 21 amino acids. Germline V gene sequence: CDR1 SGHTA, CDR2 FQGTGA. In DNA form, the CDR3 reads TGTGCCAGCAGCTTAAAGGTCCCCGGACAGGGGACAACTAGATCCACCGGGGAGCTGTTTTTT. Its translation: CASSLKVPGQGTTRSTGELFF.

The rearrangement links TRBV19 to TRBJ2-6; no definite D call. Germline V lookup: CDR1 LNHDA, CDR2 SQIVND (reference sequence). With 6 bases removed from V and 0 bases from J, the gap between germline ends came to 6 bases. The CDR3 spans 14 residues. Here the CDR3 DNA reads TGTGCCAGTAGGACAAACTCTGGGGCCAACGTCCTGACTTTC. Its protein is CASRTNSGANVLTF.

The rearrangement uses TRBV6-5 and TRBJ1-6; TRBD1 aligns across 9 bases. In germline, CDR1 is MNHEY, CDR2 SVGAGI. The CDR3 contains 14 residues. J lost 10 bases, V lost 5 bases, and 6 bases had no gene match. CDR3 coding DNA: TGTGCCAGCAGTCAGGGACAGGGTATATCACCCCTCCACTTT. Its protein is CASSQGQGISPLHF.

This rearrangement joins TRBV10-1 to TRBJ2-1; TRBD2 agrees at 7 bases. With 2 bases clipped from V and 8 bases from J, the junction kept 9 bases outside the gene matches. This CDR3 comprises 15 residues. Germline values: CDR1 WNHNN, CDR2 SYGVQD (reference sequence). In DNA, the CDR3 is TGCGCCAGCAGTGAGCAAATCGGGGGGTTTGATGAGCAGTTCTTC. Residues: CASSEQIGGFDEQFF.

This rearrangement joins TRBV6-1 to TRBJ1-1; the D is unclear. Germline lookup yields CDR1 MNHNS and CDR2 SASEGT. V was pared by 2 bases and J by 0 bases, with 4 bases between. The CDR3 is 13 residues long. The CDR3 sequence is CASSERLNTEAFF. In nucleotides, the CDR3 is TGTGCCAGCAGTGAACGTTTGAACACTGAAGCTTTCTTT.

The CDR3 protein is CASSPDGGPYNEQFF. CDR3 in DNA: TGCGCCAGCAGCCCCGACGGGGGGCCCTACAATGAGCAGTTCTTC. The chain combines TRBV5-1 with TRBJ2-1; D is possibly TRBD2 (7 bases). CDR3 length equals 15 residues. Trimming left V 4 bases short and J 2 bases short, with 13 bases between. Germline lookup yields CDR1 SGHRS and CDR2 YFSETQ.

The chain joins TRBV7-2 to TRBJ2-7; TRBD2 might be the D (6 bases). In germline, CDR1 is SGHTA, CDR2 FQGNSA. The CDR3 has 13 residues. V gave up 2 bases and J gave up 4 bases, with 9 bases separating them. The CDR3 loop is CASSLSRGYEQYF. As DNA, the CDR3 is TGTGCCAGCAGCTTATCTCGGGGGTACGAGCAGTACTTC.

This clone was found once. The chain joins TRBV9 to TRBJ2-7; 8 bases are a match to TRBD1. The ends lost 1 base at V and 1 base at J; junction bases unmatched: 7. CDR1 is SGDLS, CDR2 YYNGEE, per germline. There are 16 residues in the CDR3. CDR3 bases: TGTGCCAGCAGCGTATCACAGACAGGGGCGTCCTACGAGCAGTACTTC. It encodes CASSVSQTGASYEQYF.

The chain links TRBV18 to TRBJ2-5, with TRBD2 matching over 12 bases. The CDR3 contains 19 residues. The germline CDR1 and CDR2 sequences are KGHSH and LQKENI. V gave up 4 bases and J gave up 2 bases; unmatched junction bases: 14. In nucleotides, the CDR3 is TGTGCCAGCTCACTGACCCGACTAGCGGGGGATCTAGGTCAAGAGACCCAGTACTTC. It is translated as CASSLTRLAGDLGQETQYF. Full variable domain (outside the CDR3, taken from reference TRBV18 and TRBJ2-5): NAGVMQNPRHLVRRRGQEARLRCSPMKGHSHVYWYRQLPEEGLKFMVYLQKENIIDESGMPKERFSAEFPKEGPSILRIQQVVRGDSAAYFCASSLTRLAGDLGQETQYFGPGTRLLVL.